Listed below are T cell receptor beta chains from one sample, sequenced in a study of response to subunit inactivated influenza vaccine. TCRdb processed the RT-PCR reads anew with MiXCR; each CDR3 protein has one entry. The data show about 780,000 distinct CDR3 sequences, about 18% seen once. Sample: PBMCs from blood, taken about 5 days after vaccination. The receptor set was obtained from a middle-aged man who received an inactivated influenza vaccine. Each CDR3 is given with its conserved first and last residue. Fields, in order: CDR3 DNA, CDR3 protein, D gene, J gene, V gene, clone size. D genes are given only for firm matches. Size values are once, few and many counts, or a class for expanded clones, and some rows have none.

DNA: TGCGCCAGCAGCTTGGGGACTAGCGGGTCGGACCAGTACTTC
CDR3: CASSLGTSGSDQYF
D: TRBD2
J: TRBJ2-5
V: TRBV5-1
size: NA

DNA: TGCAGCGTTTTTGGGGGCTTGGCCTACGAGCAGTACTTC
CDR3: CSVFGGLAYEQYF
D: NA
J: TRBJ2-7
V: TRBV29-1
size: NA

DNA: TGTGCCAGCAGTCGACTAGCGGGCAGGGGGGTCCGAGAGACCCAGTACTTC
CDR3: CASSRLAGRGVRETQYF
D: TRBD2
J: TRBJ2-5
V: TRBV12-3/TRBV12-4
size: few

DNA: TGCAGTGCTAGCCAGGATTTCATACACTACTACAATGAGCAGTTCTTC
CDR3: CSASQDFIHYYNEQFF
D: NA
J: TRBJ2-1
V: TRBV20-1
size: few

DNA: TGTGCCAGCAGCCCTAGGAGGGCCGGGACAGATACGCAGTATTTT
CDR3: CASSPRRAGTDTQYF
D: NA
J: TRBJ2-3
V: TRBV7-2
size: NA

DNA: TGTGCTAGTGGGGCAACCGGCCCAGATACGCAGTATTTT
CDR3: CASGATGPDTQYF
D: NA
J: TRBJ2-3
V: TRBV12-5
size: NA

DNA: TGTGCCAGCAGCCAAGCAGGACTAGCGGGAGTCTTCGGCAAAAACATTCAGTACTTC
CDR3: CASSQAGLAGVFGKNIQYF
D: TRBD2
J: TRBJ2-4
V: TRBV4-2
size: NA

DNA: TGTGCCAGCAGCTTGCGGGCGGGAGTGACCTACGAGCAGTACTTC
CDR3: CASSLRAGVTYEQYF
D: TRBD2
J: TRBJ2-7
V: TRBV7-2
size: NA

DNA: TGTGCCAGCAGCCTCCGGGACAGGGGTCGATCTAATGAGCAGTTCTTC
CDR3: CASSLRDRGRSNEQFF
D: TRBD1
J: TRBJ2-1
V: TRBV4-2
size: NA

DNA: TGCGCCAGCAGCTTGGATGGCCCTAAAGAGACCCAGTACTTC
CDR3: CASSLDGPKETQYF
D: NA
J: TRBJ2-5
V: TRBV5-1
size: few

DNA: TGCAGCGTTGATCCCAGGCTCAGCCACAATGAGCAGTTCTTC
CDR3: CSVDPRLSHNEQFF
D: NA
J: TRBJ2-1
V: TRBV29-1
size: NA

DNA: TGTGCCAGCAGCTTAAAAAAGGGACTAGCGGGAATAGAGACCCAGTACTTC
CDR3: CASSLKKGLAGIETQYF
D: TRBD2
J: TRBJ2-5
V: TRBV7-2
size: few

DNA: TGTGCCAGCGCTGACAGAAACTCCTACGAGCAGTACTTC
CDR3: CASADRNSYEQYF
D: NA
J: TRBJ2-7
V: TRBV7-2
size: few

DNA: TGTGCCAGCAGCCAAGGCCTCAAAGGACCTAGCAATCAGCCCCAGCATTTT
CDR3: CASSQGLKGPSNQPQHF
D: NA
J: TRBJ1-5
V: TRBV3-1
size: NA

DNA: TGTGCCAGCAGTGAAGGACAGCTCTACACCGGGGAGCTGTTTTTT
CDR3: CASSEGQLYTGELFF
D: NA
J: TRBJ2-2
V: TRBV6-1
size: NA

DNA: TGTGCCAGCAGCTTCCAGGGGTTTGAAGCTTTCTTT
CDR3: CASSFQGFEAFF
D: NA
J: TRBJ1-1
V: TRBV12-3/TRBV12-4
size: many

DNA: TGTGCCAGCAGTTACTCGGGGAGACGTAAAGAGACCCAGTACTTC
CDR3: CASSYSGRRKETQYF
D: NA
J: TRBJ2-5
V: TRBV6-5
size: few

DNA: TGTGCCAGCAGTTTAGTGGGCATTCAGTACTTC
CDR3: CASSLVGIQYF
D: NA
J: TRBJ2-4
V: TRBV12-3/TRBV12-4
size: many

DNA: TGTGCCACCAGTGACCCCGGGACAGGGCAGACCGGGGAGCTGTTTTTT
CDR3: CATSDPGTGQTGELFF
D: TRBD1
J: TRBJ2-2
V: TRBV24-1
size: few

DNA: TGTGCCACCAGCAGAGGTCCTAACTATGGCTACACCTTC
CDR3: CATSRGPNYGYTF
D: NA
J: TRBJ1-2
V: TRBV15
size: NA

DNA: TGCAGTGCCGATCAGAGCTCTGGAAACACCATATATTTT
CDR3: CSADQSSGNTIYF
D: NA
J: TRBJ1-3
V: TRBV20-1
size: NA

DNA: TGTGCCAGCAGTTTTCGCGGGAGAGGGGTAGATACGCAGTATTTT
CDR3: CASSFRGRGVDTQYF
D: TRBD2
J: TRBJ2-3
V: TRBV12-3/TRBV12-4
size: few

DNA: TGTGCCAGCGCTTTTGACCGGCGGTGGGCTTTCTTT
CDR3: CASAFDRRWAFF
D: NA
J: TRBJ1-1
V: TRBV2
size: few

DNA: TGTGCCAGCAGCCCAGGTCTCGGTCTAGCGGGGCAAAATACAGATACGCAGTATTTT
CDR3: CASSPGLGLAGQNTDTQYF
D: TRBD2
J: TRBJ2-3
V: TRBV28
size: few

DNA: TGCAGTGCTACGAGACAGACAGATACGCAGTATTTT
CDR3: CSATRQTDTQYF
D: NA
J: TRBJ2-3
V: TRBV20-1
size: NA

DNA: TGTGCCAGCAGTTTAGGACAGGGGGAGACCGGGGAGCTGTTTTTT
CDR3: CASSLGQGETGELFF
D: TRBD1
J: TRBJ2-2
V: TRBV12-3/TRBV12-4
size: few

DNA: TGTGCCAGCAGTCATCCGTTCGAAGAGACCCAGTACTTC
CDR3: CASSHPFEETQYF
D: NA
J: TRBJ2-5
V: TRBV27
size: NA

DNA: TGCAGCGTTGCTGAGTCGCAGGGGATTGGAGAGACCCAGTACTTC
CDR3: CSVAESQGIGETQYF
D: NA
J: TRBJ2-5
V: TRBV29-1
size: few

DNA: TGCAGCGCTGATTCTAGCGGCTCCTACAATGAGCAGTTCTTC
CDR3: CSADSSGSYNEQFF
D: TRBD2
J: TRBJ2-1
V: TRBV29-1
size: NA

DNA: TGTGCCACCAGCAGAGTGGGGGCGGGAGTGGGAGATACGCAGTATTTT
CDR3: CATSRVGAGVGDTQYF
D: NA
J: TRBJ2-3
V: TRBV15
size: NA

DNA: TGTGCCAGCAGCTTAGTCAGGGGGATGAACACTGAAGCTTTCTTT
CDR3: CASSLVRGMNTEAFF
D: TRBD1
J: TRBJ1-1
V: TRBV11-2
size: NA

DNA: TGCGCCAGCAGCCAGAAACAGGCCATGACCTACGAGCAGTACTTC
CDR3: CASSQKQAMTYEQYF
D: NA
J: TRBJ2-7
V: TRBV4-1
size: few

DNA: TGTGCCAGCAGAGTCCGACCGGGACACTCTAACTATGGCTACACCTTC
CDR3: CASRVRPGHSNYGYTF
D: NA
J: TRBJ1-2
V: TRBV28
size: NA

DNA: TGTGCCAGCAGCCAGGGGACAGCCTCCTATAATTCACCCCTCCACTTT
CDR3: CASSQGTASYNSPLHF
D: TRBD1
J: TRBJ1-6
V: TRBV4-2
size: NA

DNA: TGCAGTGCTAGAGGGACAGGGTATAATTCACCCCTCCACTTT
CDR3: CSARGTGYNSPLHF
D: TRBD1
J: TRBJ1-6
V: TRBV20-1
size: few

DNA: TGCAGCGTTGAAACGATGACAGGGACTGAGCAGTTCTTC
CDR3: CSVETMTGTEQFF
D: TRBD1
J: TRBJ2-1
V: TRBV29-1
size: few

DNA: TGTGCCAGCAGACAATCCCCGCAAACGGGTGGCTACACCTTC
CDR3: CASRQSPQTGGYTF
D: NA
J: TRBJ1-2
V: TRBV12-3/TRBV12-4
size: NA

DNA: TGTGCCAGCAGCTTAGCAAGGGCCTTGGGAAATGAGCAGTTCTTC
CDR3: CASSLARALGNEQFF
D: NA
J: TRBJ2-1
V: TRBV7-9
size: few

DNA: TGTGCCAGCAGTAACGGGGGGGCCACCGGGGAGCTGTTTTTT
CDR3: CASSNGGATGELFF
D: TRBD2
J: TRBJ2-2
V: TRBV2
size: NA

DNA: TGTGCCAGCAGCCACGCCTATGGCTACACCTTC
CDR3: CASSHAYGYTF
D: NA
J: TRBJ1-2
V: TRBV6-2/TRBV6-3
size: NA

DNA: TGTGCCAGCAGCCCCGTTTTAGAGCGAAACACCATATATTTT
CDR3: CASSPVLERNTIYF
D: NA
J: TRBJ1-3
V: TRBV5-5
size: NA

DNA: TGTGCCAGCAGTTATGGTTGGCAGGGGACAGATACGCAGTATTTT
CDR3: CASSYGWQGTDTQYF
D: NA
J: TRBJ2-3
V: TRBV6-2/TRBV6-3
size: NA

DNA: TGTGCCACCAGCGTCCGAACCAGAGACGACGAGCAGTACTTC
CDR3: CATSVRTRDDEQYF
D: NA
J: TRBJ2-7
V: TRBV15
size: NA

DNA: TGCGCCAGCAGCTTGGATCAGATCCCTCGGGAGACCCAGTACTTC
CDR3: CASSLDQIPRETQYF
D: NA
J: TRBJ2-5
V: TRBV5-1
size: NA

DNA: TGTGCCAGCAGCTTAGTCCGACAGGGGCCACATGAGCAGTTCTTC
CDR3: CASSLVRQGPHEQFF
D: TRBD1
J: TRBJ2-1
V: TRBV7-3
size: few

DNA: TGTGCCAGCAGTTACTCCGCGGGCTCCTATAATTCACCCCTCCACTTT
CDR3: CASSYSAGSYNSPLHF
D: NA
J: TRBJ1-6
V: TRBV6-2/TRBV6-3
size: few

DNA: TGTGCCAGCAGCTCAAAGGACAGGCGGGGCTACACCTTC
CDR3: CASSSKDRRGYTF
D: NA
J: TRBJ1-2
V: TRBV21-1
size: NA

DNA: TGTGCCAGCAGTTGGGAACAGGGGTACACTGAAGCTTTCTTT
CDR3: CASSWEQGYTEAFF
D: TRBD1
J: TRBJ1-1
V: TRBV12-3/TRBV12-4
size: NA